The T cell receptor (beta chain) described here comes from a study of shared T cell receptors in the human thymus. The V gene's germline CDR1 is LGHNA and CDR2 YSLEER. This CDR3 contains 15 residues. Sequenced by immunoSEQ multiplex PCR; TCRdb stores in-frame clones only, minus some. The repertoire consists of about 660,000 clones, with approximately 90% occurring once and the leading ten covering around 0.0099%. This clone was recorded a few times. The same sample was also used in a study of human thymus T cells.

What was sequenced was thymocytes. This sequence was found in a boy younger than two with a congenital heart defect. The rearrangement joins TRBV4-3 to TRBJ2-5; tentatively, D is TRBD2 (5 bases). The J call could be wrong; TRBJ2-7 is a better fit for the DNA end. The CDR3 DNA follows: TGCGCCAGCAGCCCGCAGAGGGCGGACCCCTACGAGCAGTACTTC. Amino acids: CASSPQRADPYEQYF.